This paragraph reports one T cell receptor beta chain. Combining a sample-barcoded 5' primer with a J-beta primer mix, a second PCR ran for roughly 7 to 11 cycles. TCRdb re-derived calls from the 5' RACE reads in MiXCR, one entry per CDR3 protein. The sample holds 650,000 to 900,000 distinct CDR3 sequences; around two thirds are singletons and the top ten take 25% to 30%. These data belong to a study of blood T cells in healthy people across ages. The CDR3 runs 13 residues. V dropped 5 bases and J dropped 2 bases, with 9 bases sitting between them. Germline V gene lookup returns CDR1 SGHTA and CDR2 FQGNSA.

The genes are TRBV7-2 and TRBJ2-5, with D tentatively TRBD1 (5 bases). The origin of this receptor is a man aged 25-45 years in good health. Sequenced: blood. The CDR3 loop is CASSIRGQETQYF. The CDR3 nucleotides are TGTGCCAGCAGCATTAGGGGACAAGAGACCCAGTACTTC.